The clone carrying this T cell receptor (beta chain) appeared once. Its antigen is as yet unknown. This specimen comes from a study of T cell repertoires in cytomegalovirus infection. Germline V gene sequence: CDR1 MNHEY, CDR2 SVGEGT. The CDR3 runs to 15 residues. V lost 6 bases to trimming and J lost 7 bases; unmatched junction nucleotides: 9. Via MiXCR, TCRdb re-called the reads, giving one row per CDR3 protein. Of about 500,000 distinct CDR3 sequences listed, roughly a third were seen once; the top ten hold 15% to 20%. The input for sequencing was cultured PBMCs, taken from culture after CMV antigen stimulation. The sequence came from a human donor in good health (CMV status not recorded). Some clones in this sample may be carry-over from other donors' samples. The chain has TRBV6-2 or TRBV6-3 and TRBJ2-1; 10 bases match TRBD2. CDR3: CASSLLAGVRNEQFF. DNA of the CDR3: TGTGCCAGCAGCTTGCTAGCGGGAGTTAGGAATGAGCAGTTCTTC.